Below, 24 T cell receptor beta chains from the same sample are listed, as sequenced in a study of CD8+CD57+ T cells in acquired aplastic anemia. Genomic DNA, the template, was used for profiling of the TCR beta VDJ and CDR3. MiXCR, run by TCRdb on the reads, gives a single entry per CDR3 protein. The sample has about 210,000 distinct CDR3 sequences, 34% seen once. Sequenced material: sorted CD4+, CD8+, or CD8+CD57+ T cells (not recorded which) from PBMCs. The source is a human donor in good health, serving as a control.

This clonotype showed up many times. The chain links TRBV4-1 to TRBJ1-3; possibly TRBD1 for D (5 bases). The CDR3 covers 15 residues. Trimming stripped 2 bases from V and 0 bases from J, with 8 bases between. The germline CDR1 and CDR2 sequences are MGHRA and YSYEKL. The chain's CDR3 is CASSQRQSSGNTIYF. CDR3 coding DNA: TGCGCCAGCAGCCAACGACAGAGCTCTGGAAACACCATATATTTT.

This clonotype was seen only a few times. V and J are TRBV5-1 and TRBJ2-1; a weak D match, TRBD2 (7 bases). The V gene's germline CDR1 is SGHRS and CDR2 YFSETQ. The length of the CDR3 is 13 residues. V was shortened by 7 bases and J by 10 bases, with 18 bases between the two germline ends. CDR3 coding DNA: TGCGCCAGCTCCCGCCTCGGGGGGCCGGAGCAGTTCTTC. Translation gives CASSRLGGPEQFF.

The CDR3 here is CASSLARRGPRPSSAQETQYF. The CDR3 coding sequence is TGTGCCAGCAGCTTAGCGAGGCGCGGGCCTCGGCCTTCTAGCGCCCAAGAGACCCAGTACTTC. The chain has TRBV11-1 and TRBJ2-5; D is possibly TRBD2 (6 bases). Looked up from germline, CDR1 is SGHAT and CDR2 is FQDESV (reference sequence). This CDR3 has 21 amino acids. V shed 0 bases and J shed 1 base, with 27 bases lying between them.

This clonotype has ten or more counts. The V and J genes are TRBV20-1 and TRBJ1-6; 7 nucleotides align to TRBD1. There are 15 residues in the CDR3. In germline, CDR1 is DFQATT, CDR2 SNEGSKA (reference sequence). After removal of 3 bases from V and 9 bases from J, the junction contained 11 bases not matched to a gene. The DNA for the CDR3 is TGCAGTGCTAGGGACTACCGGGACAGTGTTTCACCCCTCCACTTT. As protein: CSARDYRDSVSPLHF.

This clonotype was counted ten times or more. The chain is built from TRBV2 and TRBJ1-6; 10 positions agree with TRBD1. The CDR3 runs 14 residues. Germline V gene data show CDR1 as SNHLY and CDR2 as FYNNEI. Unmatched junction bases numbered 11, after V lost 7 bases and J lost 14 bases. The CDR3 nucleotides are TGTGCCAGCACCAGACAGGGGGCCTCTTCGGCCCTCCACTTT. This encodes CASTRQGASSALHF.

The CDR3 spells CASSLRQGAQSYEQYF. CDR3 DNA: TGTGCCAGCTCACTCAGGCAGGGGGCTCAATCCTACGAGCAGTACTTC. The chain carries TRBV6-1 and TRBJ2-7; 8 bases are a match to TRBD1. This CDR3 has 16 residues. The V gene end was trimmed by 8 bases and the J gene end by 1 base; junction bases not matched to a gene: 13. Germline V gene lookup returns CDR1 MNHNS and CDR2 SASEGT.

This clonotype was detected a few times. V gene TRBV12-5 combines with J gene TRBJ1-2; D may be TRBD1 (6 bases). In germline, CDR1 is LGHNT, CDR2 FRNRAP. The CDR3 extends over 15 amino acids. V was pared by 6 bases and J by 4 bases, with 18 bases between. The CDR3 DNA reads TGTGCTAGTGGCCGGGGGGGGCAGTTCGTCTATGGCTACACCTTC. Translating it yields CASGRGGQFVYGYTF.

This clonotype was detected a few times. The DNA for the CDR3 is TGTGCCAGCAGCCACGAACCACAAGCCTCTGGGGCCAACGTCCTGACTTTC. Translation gives CASSHEPQASGANVLTF. V gene TRBV3-1 combines with J gene TRBJ2-6; unclear D gene. Deletions cut 3 bases from V and 0 bases from J, with 12 bases between. CDR3 length: 17 amino acids. The germline V gene encodes CDR1 LGHDT and CDR2 YNNKEL (reference sequence).

With regard to this clonotype: This may come from a read error, since a much larger clone is one base off. It is likely a read error, because the conserved phenylalanine at the end of the CDR3 is missing. The V call is TRBV5-1, the J call TRBJ1-1; 7 bases match TRBD1. CDR1 SGHRS and CDR2 YFSETQ come from the germline V gene. Unmatched junction bases numbered 6, after V lost 3 bases and J lost 1 base. CDR3 length: 15 amino acids. The CDR3 coding sequence is TGCGCCAGCAGCTGGGGAGGACAGGAGAACACTGAAGCTTTCCTT. Protein sequence: CASSWGGQENTEAFL.

CDR3 DNA sequence: TGTGCCAGCAGTCCATCGGGGACAGGGAGAAACACCGGGGAGCTGTTTTTT. Its protein product is CASSPSGTGRNTGELFF. The V call is TRBV2, the J call TRBJ2-2, with TRBD1 matching 9 bases. Looked up from germline, CDR1 is SNHLY and CDR2 is FYNNEI. The V and J ends lost 5 bases and 2 bases, in that order; junction bases with no gene match: 9. The CDR3 spans 17 residues.

The chain employs TRBV2 and TRBJ1-5, with 10 bases identical to TRBD1. J was trimmed by 5 bases and V by 7 bases; bases with no gene match: 8. The CDR3 totals 15 residues. From germline, CDR1 is SNHLY and CDR2 FYNNEI. The CDR3, as DNA: TGTGCCAGCAAGGACAGGGGGAAACGTGATCAGCCCCAGCATTTT. This encodes CASKDRGKRDQPQHF.

This clonotype was counted at least ten times. This chain joins TRBV19 and TRBJ2-1; TRBD1 agrees at 8 bases. The germline gives CDR1 LNHDA, CDR2 SQIVND (reference sequence). This CDR3 has 14 residues. The ends lost 9 bases at V and 5 bases at J; junction bases unmatched: 9. CDR3 residues: CASLDRGVHNEQFF. CDR3 nucleotide sequence: TGTGCCAGCCTTGACAGGGGAGTGCACAATGAGCAGTTCTTC.

The chain uses TRBV12-3 or TRBV12-4 and TRBJ1-4; 7 positions agree with TRBD1. V shed 6 bases and J 4 bases; nucleotides not matched to a gene: 5. This CDR3 comprises 14 residues. CDR3 in DNA: TGTGCCAGCAGCGACAGGGCCCTTAATGAAAAACTGTTTTTT. Encoded protein: CASSDRALNEKLFF.

This clonotype was detected only once. The CDR3 sequence is CASSGLQRELADTQYF. The CDR3 nucleotides are TGTGCCAGCAGCGGACTCCAGCGGGAGTTGGCAGATACGCAGTATTTT. The genes are TRBV2 and TRBJ2-3; 8 bases agree with TRBD2. Losses at the gene ends were 6 bases for V and 4 bases for J; bases not matched to a gene: 12. CDR3 length: 16 residues. Germline V gene sequence: CDR1 SNHLY, CDR2 FYNNEI. Drawing the rest from reference TRBV2 and TRBJ2-3, the complete variable domain is EPEVTQTPSHQVTQMGQEVILRCVPISNHLYFYWYRQILGQKVEFLVSFYNNEISEKSEIFDDQFSVERPDGSNFTLKIRSTKLEDSAMYFCASSGLQRELADTQYFGPGTRLTVL.

This clonotype was seen repeatedly, ten times or more. The chain is built from TRBV15 and TRBJ1-6; 7 nucleotides agree with TRBD1. Trimming cost V 4 bases and J 3 bases; bases outside gene matches: 9. Germline V gene lookup returns CDR1 LNHNV and CDR2 YYDKDF (reference sequence). The CDR3 runs to 17 residues. CDR3 amino acids: CATSTGLQGLYNSPLHF. The CDR3 bases are TGTGCCACCAGCACAGGGCTACAGGGGCTCTATAATTCACCCCTCCACTTT.

At least ten counts were recorded for this clonotype. This chain joins TRBV20-1 and TRBJ1-2; no definite D call. Trimming pared 0 bases from V and 10 bases from J, leaving 21 bases between. Germline CDR1 and CDR2: DFQATT and SNEGSKA (reference sequence). The CDR3 is 15 amino acids. Here the CDR3 DNA reads TGCAGTGCTAGAGATATGGTTTACAGCGAACAACTCTACACCTTC. Translating it yields CSARDMVYSEQLYTF.

This clonotype has only a few counts. CDR3 in amino acids: CSAQGLGETQYF. Written as DNA, the CDR3 is TGCAGCGCCCAGGGCCTCGGGGAGACCCAGTACTTC. This rearrangement joins TRBV29-1 to TRBJ2-5, with TRBD1 as a possible D gene (5 bases). Trimming shortened V by 7 bases and J by 5 bases, and 14 bases separated the two germline ends. This CDR3 has 12 amino acids. CDR1 is SQVTM and CDR2 is ANQGSEA in the germline V gene.

This clonotype appeared many times. The chain employs TRBV12-3 or TRBV12-4 and TRBJ1-2; 11 bases map to TRBD1. V was clipped by 6 bases and J by 5 bases; unmatched bases: 8. This CDR3 has 15 amino acids. The CDR3 nucleotides are TGTGCCAGCAGCCGTGGACAGGGGGCATTGTATGGCTACACCTTC. The encoded protein is CASSRGQGALYGYTF.

This chain links TRBV28 with TRBJ2-3; 9 bases line up with TRBD1. Germline V gene sequence: CDR1 MDHEN, CDR2 SYDVKM. The CDR3 sequence is 14 residues long. J was trimmed by 0 bases and V by 7 bases; bases with no gene match: 2. CDR3 sequence reads: CASTTGGSTDTQYF. In DNA, the CDR3 is TGTGCCAGCACGACAGGGGGAAGCACAGATACGCAGTATTTT.

This clonotype was counted a few times. The chain couples TRBV4-1 to TRBJ1-1, with TRBD1 identical over 9 bases. This CDR3 has 14 residues. CDR1 is MGHRA and CDR2 is YSYEKL in the germline V gene. The J segment lost 4 bases and the V segment lost 8 bases, leaving 8 bases of the junction unmatched. The CDR3: CASGRGQGSTEAFF. The CDR3, as DNA: TGCGCCAGCGGCCGGGGACAGGGAAGCACTGAAGCTTTCTTT.

This clonotype occurred a few times. Written as DNA, the CDR3 is TGTGCCAGCAGCTTAGATCCCCCGTACGAGCAGTACTTC. Its protein product is CASSLDPPYEQYF. The chain is built from TRBV7-6 and TRBJ2-7, with D unresolved. Between the trimmed V and J ends, which lost 1 base and 4 bases, there was a span of 8 bases. The CDR3 is 13 amino acids. From germline, CDR1 is SGHVS and CDR2 FNYEAQ.

This clonotype was observed many times. The V call is TRBV9, the J call TRBJ1-5, with D maybe TRBD1 (6 bases). With 1 base removed from V and 5 bases from J, the gap between germline ends came to 10 bases. CDR1 and CDR2 from the germline V gene are SGDLS and YYNGEE. The CDR3 is made up of 14 amino acids. The chain's CDR3 is CASSVMGGHQPQHF. Written as DNA, the CDR3 is TGTGCCAGCAGCGTAATGGGGGGCCATCAGCCCCAGCATTTT.

In its sample, this clonotype was seen a few times. CDR3 residues: CASSYDSRNQPQHF. CDR3 DNA: TGTGCCAGCAGCTACGACAGCCGCAATCAGCCCCAGCATTTT. The rearrangement joins TRBV6-5 to TRBJ1-5; D is perhaps TRBD1 (5 bases). The CDR3 runs 14 residues. The V gene lost 6 bases and the J gene lost 2 bases, with 11 bases spanning the gap. Germline CDR1 MNHEY, CDR2 SVGAGI.

This clonotype was found many times. V gene TRBV20-1 combines with J gene TRBJ1-5; no definite D call. The CDR3 totals 15 residues. Trimming took 1 base from V and 1 from J, leaving 11 bases between them. Germline V gene sequence: CDR1 DFQATT, CDR2 SNEGSKA (reference sequence). The CDR3 here is CSARVRGSSNQPQHF. DNA for the CDR3: TGCAGTGCTAGAGTCCGGGGTTCGAGCAATCAGCCCCAGCATTTT.